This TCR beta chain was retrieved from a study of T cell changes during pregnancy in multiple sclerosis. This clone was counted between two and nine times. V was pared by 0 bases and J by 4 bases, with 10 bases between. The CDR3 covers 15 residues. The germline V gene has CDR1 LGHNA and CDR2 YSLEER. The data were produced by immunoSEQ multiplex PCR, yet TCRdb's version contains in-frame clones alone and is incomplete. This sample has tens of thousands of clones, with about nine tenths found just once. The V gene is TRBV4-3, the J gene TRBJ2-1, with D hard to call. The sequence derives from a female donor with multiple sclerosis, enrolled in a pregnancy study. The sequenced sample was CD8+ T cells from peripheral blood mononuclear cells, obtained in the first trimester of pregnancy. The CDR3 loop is CASSQDPSRYNEQFF. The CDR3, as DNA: TGCGCCAGCAGCCAAGATCCTAGTAGATACAATGAGCAGTTCTTC.